The rows below give T cell receptor beta chains drawn from one sample of a study of blood T cell repertoires in COVID-19. Measured with immunoSEQ multiplex PCR; TCRdb has only the in-frame clones, and not every one. The table lists approximately 300,000 clones, 70% to 90% of them singletons. The sample consisted of PBMCs or T cells enriched from blood (not recorded which). These TCRs come from a woman aged 18-29 years who had recovered from COVID-19. Both conserved end residues are part of each CDR3. Fields, in order: J gene, D gene, V gene, clone size, CDR3 protein, CDR3 DNA. The D gene is left open where the match is weak. Clone size is shown for a subset of rows, as once, few, many or a class of expanded clone.

>TRBJ2-3|-|TRBV6-6|-
CASSYRGASTDTQYF
TGTGCCAGCAGTTACCGGGGGGCTAGCACAGATACGCAGTATTTT
>TRBJ1-1|TRBD1|TRBV7-8|-
CASSLNVRDRGRYTEAFF
TGTGCCAGCAGCTTAAACGTCCGGGACAGGGGGAGGTACACTGAAGCTTTCTTT
>TRBJ1-2|-|TRBV2|-
CASSLQGGGYTF
TGTGCCAGCAGTCTTCAAGGGGGTGGCTACACCTTC
>TRBJ1-2|-|TRBV6-5|-
CASSSPGSRGYGYTF
TGTGCCAGCAGCTCCCCCGGCAGCCGAGGGTATGGCTACACCTTC
>TRBJ2-2|-|TRBV18|-
CASSPGTRGGGTGELFF
TGTGCCAGCTCACCAGGGACAAGGGGCGGCGGCACCGGGGAGCTGTTTTTT
>TRBJ2-3|TRBD2|TRBV7-8|-
CASSPQRGGRDTQYF
TGTGCCAGCAGCCCTCAGCGGGGGGGCCGAGATACGCAGTATTTT
>TRBJ2-7|TRBD1|TRBV5-4|-
CASRSWTGRSYEQYF
TGTGCCAGCAGGTCCTGGACAGGGAGATCCTACGAGCAGTACTTC
>TRBJ2-1|-|TRBV7-3|-
CASSPTRRVGYNEQFF
TGTGCCAGCAGCCCCACCCGCAGGGTAGGGTACAATGAGCAGTTCTTC
>TRBJ2-1|TRBD2|TRBV10-3|-
CAISELGRDSYNEQFF
TGTGCCATCAGTGAATTGGGGAGGGACTCCTACAATGAGCAGTTCTTC
>TRBJ2-2|-|TRBV28|-
CASSLTTVNTGELFF
TGTGCCAGCAGTTTAACGACAGTTAACACCGGGGAGCTGTTTTTT
>TRBJ2-4|-|TRBV7-3|-
CASSLHGLEDIQYF
TGTGCCAGCAGCCTACACGGCCTAGAGGACATTCAGTACTTC
>TRBJ1-5|-|TRBV2|-
CASSGDHPYSNQPQHF
TGTGCCAGCAGTGGAGATCACCCTTATAGCAATCAGCCCCAGCATTTT
>TRBJ1-5|TRBD1|TRBV2|once
CASSVDRVDQPQHF
TGTGCCAGCAGTGTGGACAGGGTGGATCAGCCCCAGCATTTT
>TRBJ2-3|-|TRBV12-3/TRBV12-4|-
CASSWRTDTQYF
TGTGCCAGCAGTTGGCGGACAGATACGCAGTATTTT
>TRBJ1-3|-|TRBV3-1/TRBV3-2|-
CASSQLSSGNTIYF
TGTGCCAGCAGCCAACTCAGCTCTGGAAACACCATATATTTT
>TRBJ2-3|TRBD2|TRBV19|-
CASSKAGGLDTQYF
TGTGCCAGTAGTAAGGCGGGAGGGCTGGATACGCAGTATTTT
>TRBJ1-2|TRBD1|TRBV19|-
CASYPSGTGVYGYTF
TGTGCCAGCTATCCCTCCGGGACAGGGGTCTATGGCTACACCTTC
>TRBJ1-2|-|TRBV18|-
CASSSSGEGRGYTF
TGTGCCAGCTCATCCTCAGGGGAGGGTCGTGGCTACACCTTC